Detailed here is one TCR beta chain. Antigen unknown. These data come from a study of CD4+ T cells in melanoma. General study points: Neoantigen-specific CD4+ T cells in melanoma reportedly had diverse differentiation states. CD8+ T cell, macrophage and B cell function reportedly correlated with neoantigen-specific CD4+ T cells.

The V gene lost 6 bases and the J gene lost 2 bases, with 14 bases spanning the gap. Germline CDR1 MNHNS, CDR2 SASEGT. There are 14 residues in the CDR3. Profiled with immunoSEQ multiplex PCR; TCRdb holds only in-frame clones, not every one. The sample contains 110,000 to 150,000 clones, nearly 95% of which appear only once. This TCR derives from a human donor with melanoma. The rearrangement links TRBV6-1 to TRBJ2-7, with a tentative D call TRBD1 (6 bases). This CDR3 is CASRRGQPTYEQYF. CDR3 DNA: TGTGCCAGCAGGAGAGGACAGCCTACCTACGAGCAGTACTTC.